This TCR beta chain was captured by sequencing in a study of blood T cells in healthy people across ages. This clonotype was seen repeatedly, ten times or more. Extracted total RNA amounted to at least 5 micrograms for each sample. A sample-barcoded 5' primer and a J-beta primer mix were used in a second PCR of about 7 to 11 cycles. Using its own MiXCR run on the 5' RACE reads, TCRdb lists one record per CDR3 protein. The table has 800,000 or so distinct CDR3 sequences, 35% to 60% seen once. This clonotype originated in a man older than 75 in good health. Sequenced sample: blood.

The CDR3 nucleotides read TGTGCCAGCAGCAAGCGACAGGTCGCGGGAGATACGCAGTATTTT. Its protein product is CASSKRQVAGDTQYF. The rearrangement joins TRBV9 to TRBJ2-3; a weak D match, TRBD1 (6 bases). This CDR3 region has 15 residues. Germline V gene sequence: CDR1 SGDLS, CDR2 YYNGEE. The V and J ends lost 4 bases and 5 bases respectively, with 17 bases between them. Filled out from reference TRBV9 and TRBJ2-3, the complete variable domain reads DSGVTQTPKHLITATGQRVTLRCSPRSGDLSVYWYQQSLDQGLQFLIQYYNGEERAKGNILERFSAQQFPDLHSELNLSSLELGDSALYFCASSKRQVAGDTQYFGPGTRLTVL.